One sample yielded the 15 T cell receptor beta chains listed below, sequenced in a study of blood T cell repertoires in COVID-19. The assay was immunoSEQ multiplex PCR, and TCRdb's table has in-frame clones only and misses some. In the table there are 95,000 to 150,000 clones, 84% of which are singletons. Sequenced sample: PBMCs or T cells enriched from blood (not recorded which). The receptors shown here come from a woman aged 25 to 39 who had recovered from COVID-19.

There are a few counts of this clone. V is TRBV9 and J is TRBJ2-7; 7 bases are shared with TRBD1. The CDR3 extends over 15 amino acids. Germline CDR1 and CDR2: SGDLS and YYNGEE. Losses at the gene ends were 3 bases for V and 2 bases for J; bases not matched to a gene: 8. The CDR3 spells CASSGGWDRPYEQYF. The CDR3 DNA sequence: TGTGCCAGCAGCGGCGGATGGGACAGACCCTACGAGCAGTACTTC.

The chain has TRBV6-5 and TRBJ2-1, with 9 bases lining up with TRBD2. This CDR3 contains 15 residues. Germline trimming cut 0 bases from V and 9 bases from J; bases unmatched to any gene: 6. CDR1 is MNHEY, CDR2 SVGAGI, per germline. The CDR3, as DNA: TGTGCCAGCAGTTACTCGGGGACTAGCCGTAGTGAGCAGTTCTTC. Amino acid sequence: CASSYSGTSRSEQFF.

V gene TRBV5-5 combines with J gene TRBJ2-1; maybe TRBD1 (5 bases). Trimming took 0 bases from V and 5 from J, leaving 12 bases between them. Germline CDR1 is SGHKS and CDR2 is YYEKEE (reference sequence). CDR3 size: 15 residues. CDR3 coding DNA: TGTGCCAGCAGCTTGGGTCGTCAGGGTGACAATGAGCAGTTCTTC. Encoded protein: CASSLGRQGDNEQFF. Supplemented by reference TRBV5-5 and TRBJ2-1, the full variable domain reads DAGVTQSPTHLIKTRGQQVTLRCSPISGHKSVSWYQQVLGQGPQFIFQYYEKEERGRGNFPDRFSARQFPNYSSELNVNALLLGDSALYLCASSLGRQGDNEQFFGPGTRLTVL.

This clone has a single count. J is TRBJ2-7 and V is TRBV6-5, with a tentative D call TRBD2 (6 bases). V was trimmed by 7 bases and J by 9 bases, leaving 22 bases between them. The CDR3 has 14 amino acids. Germline CDR1 reads MNHEY; CDR2 reads SVGAGI. The CDR3 reads CASKIGWDSLGQYF. CDR3 coding DNA: TGTGCCAGCAAGATTGGATGGGACTCCTTGGGGCAGTACTTC.

The table lists this clone with a count of one. The rearrangement joins TRBV6-5 to TRBJ1-5; D might be TRBD1 (6 bases). From germline, CDR1 is MNHEY and CDR2 SVGAGI. This CDR3 has 14 amino acids. V was cut by 6 bases and J by 6 bases, with 15 bases left in between. The CDR3 region has the DNA TGTGCCAGCAGACCCCAGGGGACACGTCAGCCCCAGCATTTT. Residues: CASRPQGTRQPQHF.

The rearrangement links TRBV29-1 to TRBJ1-2, with D perhaps matching TRBD1 (6 bases). V dropped 4 bases and J dropped 0 bases, with 9 bases sitting between them. Germline V lookup: CDR1 SQVTM, CDR2 ANQGSEA. This CDR3 is built from 13 residues. The CDR3 coding sequence is TGCAGCGTTGGGGACAAAGCTAACTATGGCTACACCTTC. Its translation: CSVGDKANYGYTF.

The genes are TRBV28 and TRBJ1-5; D perhaps matches TRBD1 (5 bases). Between the trimmed V and J ends, which lost 2 bases and 2 bases, there was a span of 10 bases. Germline-derived CDR1 and CDR2 are MDHEN and SYDVKM. The CDR3 extends over 15 amino acids. Here the CDR3 DNA reads TGTGCCAGCAGTTTAAGGGGAGGGGGCAATCAGCCCCAGCATTTT. It specifies CASSLRGGGNQPQHF.

The chain couples TRBV5-6 to TRBJ2-2, with D possibly TRBD2 on 5 matching bases. Looked up from germline, CDR1 is SGHDT and CDR2 is YYEEEE. CDR3 length: 15 residues. The V gene lost 4 bases and the J gene lost 7 bases, with 17 bases spanning the gap. The CDR3 nucleotides read TGTGCCAGCAGCCTTTTTCAGGACGAGGGCGGGGAGCTGTTTTTT. This encodes CASSLFQDEGGELFF.

This clone was seen a handful of times. The gene calls are TRBV7-9 and TRBJ1-5; 7 bases are shared with TRBD1. The length of the CDR3 is 17 residues. Losses at the gene ends were 2 bases for V and 3 bases for J; bases not matched to a gene: 10. From germline, CDR1 is SEHNR and CDR2 FQNEAQ (reference sequence). The CDR3 coding sequence is TGTGCCAGCAGCTTATTTCCGCGGGACAGCGTCAATCAGCCCCAGCATTTT. It translates to CASSLFPRDSVNQPQHF.

V usage is TRBV3-1 (or the pseudogene TRBV3-2) and J usage is TRBJ1-2; TRBD1 matches at 7 bases. The V segment lost 0 bases and the J segment 5 bases; nucleotides outside the gene matches: 3. CDR1 LGHDT and CDR2 YNNKEL come from the germline V gene (reference sequence). The CDR3 totals 14 residues. In nucleotides, the CDR3 is TGTGCCAGCAGCCAAGATCAGGGGGAGTATGGCTACACCTTC. Protein sequence: CASSQDQGEYGYTF.

J is TRBJ2-1 and V is TRBV11-3, with D perhaps matching TRBD2 (5 bases). V dropped 5 bases and J dropped 12 bases, with 14 bases sitting between them. Germline CDR1 and CDR2: SGHNT and YENEEA. The CDR3 length is 12 residues. CDR3 region: CASSTGFSRQFF. CDR3 sequence (DNA): TGTGCCAGCAGCACGGGGTTCTCGAGGCAGTTCTTC. Variable domain in full (rest from reference TRBV11-3 and TRBJ2-1): EAGVVQSPRYKIIEKKQPVAFWCNPISGHNTLYWYLQNLGQGPELLIRYENEEAVDDSQLPKDRFSAERLKGVDSTLKIQPAELGDSAVYLCASSTGFSRQFFGPGTRLTVL.

The table lists this clone with a count of one. The chain uses TRBV24-1 and TRBJ2-3; D is undetermined. V shed 1 base and J shed 0 bases, with 7 bases lying between them. Germline V gene data show CDR1 as KGHDR and CDR2 as SFDVKD. The CDR3 covers 15 residues. DNA of the CDR3: TGTGCCACCAGTGATTTCCAGACTAGCACAGATACGCAGTATTTT. Amino acid sequence: CATSDFQTSTDTQYF.

The chain couples TRBV4-3 to TRBJ1-1; unclear D gene. Per the germline V gene, CDR1 is LGHNA and CDR2 is YSLEER. The CDR3 covers 16 residues. Trimming took 0 bases from V and 2 from J, leaving 13 bases between them. CDR3 region: CASSQDWLWANTEAFF. The CDR3 nucleotides are TGCGCCAGCAGCCAAGATTGGTTGTGGGCAAACACTGAAGCTTTCTTT.

V gene TRBV7-2 combines with J gene TRBJ2-7, with TRBD2 identical over 12 bases. This CDR3 spans 14 amino acids. Germline CDR1 and CDR2: SGHTA and FQGNSA. The trim removed 5 bases at V and 5 bases at J, leaving 4 bases unmatched. The CDR3 region is CASSPGLAGHEQYF. In DNA form, the CDR3 reads TGTGCCAGCAGCCCCGGACTAGCGGGACACGAGCAGTACTTC.

This clone was observed once. The chain combines TRBV12-2 with TRBJ1-2. TRBV12-2 is reported as a pseudogene. This CDR3 has 16 residues. CDR3 nucleotide sequence: TGTGCAAGTCGCTTAGCGGACGGGGGACGTCCGAAAGGCTACACCTTC. Protein: CASRLADGGRPKGYTF.